This section outlines one T cell receptor beta chain sequence together with its context. The target of this receptor is not known. Base quality data are lacking; no much larger clone is found one base away. Inclusive of the bounding cysteine and phenylalanine, the CDR3 is 13 residues long. Only the CDR3 region is kept as DNA, spanning 39 bases read in frame from base 1. As encoded in the germline V gene, CDR1 is SQVTM while CDR2 is ANQGSEA. At the junction V is shortened by 1 base and J by 6 bases, with 12 bases in between. Whole blood was collected in K2EDTA tubes by collaborating institutions according to the institutions' own protocols. For TCRbeta analysis, collaborator samples were shipped as frozen whole blood, as isolated PBMCs, or as DNA extracted from either sample type. This record belongs to a study of blood T cell repertoires in COVID-19 (TCRdb year 2020). A note on the overall study: Samples covering the acute and convalescent phases of COVID-19 were provided by collaborators in the United States, Italy and Spain. The prospective study material was composed of cDNA or gDNA derived from T cells, B-cell-depleted T cells, or PBMCs. Where available, HLA class I and class II types were taken from metadata supplied by the sample provider and were not determined by assay-based typing. The repertoires were released in a freely available public database intended as a resource for research on the immune response to SARS-CoV-2. Subjects who had been exposed to COVID-19, were actively infected with it, or had recovered from it provided the deeply sampled blood TCRbeta repertoires that made up the dataset. Samples were obtained from the ongoing ImmuneRACE study (first 160 participants) and from over 1,000 subjects provided by 6 global collaborators. Sample metadata almost always included a de-identified subject ID, COVID-19 status, age in years and sex. The paper as a whole reports these results and caveats: How much clinical and demographic metadata was included differed by source and by participant, and the metadata was provided uncurated.

TCRbeta CDR3 regions were amplified from genomic DNA by means of the immunoSEQ Assay, a bias-controlled multiplex PCR. Turning to the authors' computational methods: The number of nucleated cells in each sample was estimated from the amplification of reference gene primers within the assay. Sequence reads were collapsed and filtered to measure the absolute abundance of every unique TCRbeta CDR3 rearrangement. Productive Simpson clonality was computed per sample as the square root of Simpson's diversity index over productive rearrangements. TCRdb mirrors the immuneACCESS table, restricted to in-frame sequences. Some clones are absent from its copies; in checked studies, under half trace to an unresolved V gene, and the reason for the others is unknown. That table gives V, J and clone size, and the DNA gave D and trimming. The sample records about 140,000 clones, about 77% of which are singletons. The ten largest clones add up to approximately 9% of the sample.

The receptor was isolated from a woman aged 50 to 65 with active or convalescent COVID-19. The sequencing sample was made of peripheral blood. The chain is made from TRBV29-1 and TRBJ1-2; D gene: possibly TRBD1, on 5 matching bases. The sequenced DNA is TGCAGCGTTGAAGTATTTCAGGGAAATGGCTACACCTTC. Its protein product is CSVEVFQGNGYTF.